The present entry profiles one TCR beta chain with its context. This sample stems from a study of blood T cell repertoires in COVID-19. Whole-study context: COVID-19 samples collected from the United States, Italy and Spain covered acute and convalescent phases.

This CDR3 has 15 amino acids. V shed 4 bases and J shed 0 bases, with 12 bases lying between them. Looked up from germline, CDR1 is SNHLY and CDR2 is FYNNEI. Profiling relied on immunoSEQ multiplex PCR, and the TCRdb table lists in-frame clones only, not all of them. The sample consists of about 99,000 clones, roughly nine tenths of them appearing once. This TCR came from a man aged 50 to 60 in a cohort sampled during active COVID-19. V gene TRBV2 combines with J gene TRBJ1-2; maybe TRBD1 (5 bases). The sequencing sample was made of peripheral blood. CDR3 sequence: CASSVSREANYGYTF. The CDR3, as DNA: TGTGCCAGCAGTGTTTCCAGGGAAGCTAACTATGGCTACACCTTC.